This TCR beta chain was documented in a study of vaccination and CD4 T cells after COVID-19. CDR3 length: 13 amino acids. Per germline, CDR1 KGHDR and CDR2 SFDVKD. V lost 7 bases and J lost 3; bases outside the gene matches: 4. On this clonotype itself: Its matching antigen is unknown.

Stated treatment: approximately 10-day PBMC culture with coronavirus spike peptide pools or control peptides (ViraFEST assay). Samples of CD4+ T cells were obtained from the unexposed donor before the COVID-19 pandemic (2011-2018). Sequence data for DNA of cultured CD4+ T cells were generated by the Oncomine TCR Beta short-read assay. TCRdb reanalysed the PCR reads using MiXCR and keeps one entry per CDR3 protein. Of 9,100 or so distinct CDR3 sequences in the sample, around 48% were seen once. This sequence was found in a human donor in good health. Input material: CD4+ T cells from blood, cultured in vitro. The rearrangement uses TRBV24-1 and TRBJ2-7; TRBD1 matches at 8 bases. The CDR3 bases are TGTGCCACCAGCCGGACAGGGATCTACGAGCAGTACTTC. It specifies CATSRTGIYEQYF.